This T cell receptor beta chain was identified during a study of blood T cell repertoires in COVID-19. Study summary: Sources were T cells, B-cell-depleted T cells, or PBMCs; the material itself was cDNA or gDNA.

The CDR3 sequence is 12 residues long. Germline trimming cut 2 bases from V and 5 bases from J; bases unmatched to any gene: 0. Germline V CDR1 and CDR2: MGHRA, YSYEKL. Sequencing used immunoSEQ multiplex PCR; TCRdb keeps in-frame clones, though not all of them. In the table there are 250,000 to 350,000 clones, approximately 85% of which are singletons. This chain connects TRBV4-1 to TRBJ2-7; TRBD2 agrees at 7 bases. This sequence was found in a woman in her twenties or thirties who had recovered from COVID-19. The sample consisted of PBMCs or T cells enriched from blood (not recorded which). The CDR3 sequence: CASSQRGDEQYF. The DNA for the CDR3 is TGCGCCAGCAGCCAACGGGGGGACGAGCAGTACTTC.